This T cell receptor (beta chain) was sequenced during a study of regulatory T cells in long-lasting Graves disease. Study observations and caveats: Relative to new patients (around 1,000), persistent patients exhibited greater sharing of public clonotypes (around 2,800). Favored gene segments in persistent disease were TRBV28, TRBJ1-2 and TRBJ2-5.

iRepertoire HTBI primers and Arm-PCR of CDR3 regions built TCR beta libraries. TCRdb re-derived calls from the multiplex PCR reads in MiXCR, one entry per CDR3 protein. The sample lists over 300,000 distinct CDR3 sequences; roughly a fifth were seen once. A few counts support this clonotype. As yet, its antigen is unknown. V was cut by 3 bases and J by 2 bases, with 14 bases left in between. This CDR3 region has 15 residues. Looked up from germline, CDR1 is KGHSH and CDR2 is LQKENI. Stated time point: persistent/refractory GD, antithyroid drugs over 5 years with positive TRAb. Extracted PBMC RNA gave rise to the TCR library.

Material: peripheral blood mononuclear cells (PBMCs), obtained when the disease was refractory, from a patient treated with antithyroid drugs. The source is a female donor with Graves disease. The chain combines TRBV18 with TRBJ2-7; TRBD2 might be the D (7 bases). The CDR3: CASSPPRGAAYEQYF. The CDR3 nucleotides are TGTGCCAGCTCACCCCCCCGGGGGGCCGCCTACGAGCAGTACTTC. Together with reference TRBV18 and TRBJ2-7, the CDR3 gives the full variable domain: NAGVMQNPRHLVRRRGQEARLRCSPMKGHSHVYWYRQLPEEGLKFMVYLQKENIIDESGMPKERFSAEFPKEGPSILRIQQVVRGDSAAYFCASSPPRGAAYEQYFGPGTRLTVT.